This T cell receptor (beta chain) was documented in a study of beta chain features in type 1 diabetes. The study's findings and limits: Shorter TCRB CDR3s, moderately but significantly so, were found in Type 1 diabetes patients in all four CD4+ subsets.

What was sequenced were expressed TCRB transcripts, since all of the isolated RNA had been reverse transcribed. Produced via immunoSEQ multiplex PCR; TCRdb's table is partial and in-frame only. The profile shows 850,000 to 900,000 clones, about 17% of them singletons. This clone has just a few counts. The antigen is not known. Germline loops: CDR1 SQVTM, CDR2 ANQGSEA. The CDR3 extends over 16 amino acids. J gave up 5 bases and V 1 base, and 13 bases lay outside the gene matches. The sequence was collected from a young woman in good health. The sample consisted of naive CD4+ T cells from blood. The chain links TRBV29-1 to TRBJ2-5; 7 bases line up with TRBD1. CDR3 loop: CSVEVQGYIRQETQYF. In DNA form, the CDR3 reads TGCAGCGTTGAAGTACAGGGGTACATTCGGCAGGAGACCCAGTACTTC.